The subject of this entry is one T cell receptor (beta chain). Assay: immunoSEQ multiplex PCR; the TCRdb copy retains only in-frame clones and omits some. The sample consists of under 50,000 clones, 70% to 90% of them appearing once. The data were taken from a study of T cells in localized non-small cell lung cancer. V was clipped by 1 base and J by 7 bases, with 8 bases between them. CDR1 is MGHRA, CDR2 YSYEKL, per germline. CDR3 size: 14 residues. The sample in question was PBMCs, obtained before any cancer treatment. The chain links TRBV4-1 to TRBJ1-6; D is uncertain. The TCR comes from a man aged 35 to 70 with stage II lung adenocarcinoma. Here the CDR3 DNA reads TGCGCCAGCAGCCAAGGTGTATGGAATTCACCCCTCCACTTT. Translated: CASSQGVWNSPLHF.